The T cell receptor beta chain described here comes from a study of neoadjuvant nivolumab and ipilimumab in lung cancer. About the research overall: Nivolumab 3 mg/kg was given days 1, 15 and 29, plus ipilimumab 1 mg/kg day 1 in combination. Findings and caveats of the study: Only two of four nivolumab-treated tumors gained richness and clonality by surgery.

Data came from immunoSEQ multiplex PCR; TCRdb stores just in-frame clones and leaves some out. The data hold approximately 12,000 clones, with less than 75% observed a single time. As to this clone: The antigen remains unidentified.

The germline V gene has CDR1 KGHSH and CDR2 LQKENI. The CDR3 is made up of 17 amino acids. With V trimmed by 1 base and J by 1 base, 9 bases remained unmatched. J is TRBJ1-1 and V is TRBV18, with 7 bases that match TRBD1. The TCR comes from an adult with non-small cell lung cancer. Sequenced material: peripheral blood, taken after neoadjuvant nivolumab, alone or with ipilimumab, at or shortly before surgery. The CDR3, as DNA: TGTGCCAGCTCACCACTATTGTTGACAGGGTCGAACACTGAAGCTTTCTTT. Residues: CASSPLLLTGSNTEAFF. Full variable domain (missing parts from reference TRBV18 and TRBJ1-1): NAGVMQNPRHLVRRRGQEARLRCSPMKGHSHVYWYRQLPEEGLKFMVYLQKENIIDESGMPKERFSAEFPKEGPSILRIQQVVRGDSAAYFCASSPLLLTGSNTEAFFGQGTRLTVV.